This T cell receptor (beta chain) stems from a study of T cells in Graves' hyperthyroidism and ophthalmopathy. This clonotype was observed a handful of times. The CDR3 has 16 amino acids. V shed 0 bases, J shed 4 bases, and the junction held 6 bases outside the gene matches. Germline V gives CDR1 ENHRY, CDR2 SYGVKD. Amplification of TCR beta CDR3 regions used RNA as the template. Initially, a first-round RT-PCR of the TCR CDR3 employed the HTBI primer set. TCRdb reprocessed the multiplex PCR reads with MiXCR, giving one entry per CDR3 protein. Of 300,000 to 400,000 distinct CDR3 sequences listed, approximately 17% are singletons.

The chain recombines TRBV10-3 with TRBJ2-1, with 7 bases that match TRBD2. Sequencing was carried out using blood. The source is a man aged 18 to 35 with Graves' ophthalmopathy. CDR3 nucleotide sequence: TGTGCCATCAGTGAGTCTCGGGGGGTTTTGTACAATGAGCAGTTCTTC. The encoded protein is CAISESRGVLYNEQFF.